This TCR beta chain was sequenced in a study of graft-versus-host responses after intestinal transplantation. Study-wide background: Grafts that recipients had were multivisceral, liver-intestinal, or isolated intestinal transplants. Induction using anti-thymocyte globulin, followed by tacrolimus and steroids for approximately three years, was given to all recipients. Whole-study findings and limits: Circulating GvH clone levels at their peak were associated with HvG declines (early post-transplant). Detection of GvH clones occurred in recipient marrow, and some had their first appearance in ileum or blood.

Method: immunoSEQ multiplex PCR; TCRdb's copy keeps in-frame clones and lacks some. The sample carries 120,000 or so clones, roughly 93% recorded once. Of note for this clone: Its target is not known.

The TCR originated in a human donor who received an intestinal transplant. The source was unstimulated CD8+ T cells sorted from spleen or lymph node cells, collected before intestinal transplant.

The CDR3 loop reads CASSSSGLGGHEQYF. For the CDR3, the DNA is TGTGCCAGCAGCTCGTCCGGGCTAGGGGGCCACGAGCAGTACTTC. The chain is built from TRBV7-6 and TRBJ2-7, with 7 nucleotides matching TRBD1. V trimming: 4 bases; J trimming: 5 bases; junction bases outside the gene matches: 11. Germline values: CDR1 SGHVS, CDR2 FNYEAQ. The CDR3 has 15 residues.